This T cell receptor (beta chain) was profiled in a study of T cells in tuberculosis. Study-level results: Selection depended on which cryopreserved specimens were available. Smaller distances to GMM-specific TCRs suggested their expansion in active tuberculosis.

To note about this clone: As yet, its antigen is unknown.

Repertoires were generated with immunoSEQ multiplex PCR, while TCRdb's copy carries only in-frame clones and drops some. The sample yields some 40,000 clones, around 95% seen once. The origin of this receptor is a donor between 5 and 29 years old with latent tuberculosis or without tuberculosis infection. Sample: PBMCs.

CDR3 sequence: CASSRVEVGDFYEQYF. In DNA form, the CDR3 reads TGTGCCAGCAGCCGCGTGGAAGTGGGGGACTTCTACGAGCAGTACTTC. The chain carries TRBV11-2 and TRBJ2-7; the D gene is possibly TRBD2 (6 bases). Germline CDR1 reads SGHAT; CDR2 reads FQNNGV. There are 16 residues in the CDR3. Trimming pared 5 bases from V and 3 bases from J, leaving 20 bases between.